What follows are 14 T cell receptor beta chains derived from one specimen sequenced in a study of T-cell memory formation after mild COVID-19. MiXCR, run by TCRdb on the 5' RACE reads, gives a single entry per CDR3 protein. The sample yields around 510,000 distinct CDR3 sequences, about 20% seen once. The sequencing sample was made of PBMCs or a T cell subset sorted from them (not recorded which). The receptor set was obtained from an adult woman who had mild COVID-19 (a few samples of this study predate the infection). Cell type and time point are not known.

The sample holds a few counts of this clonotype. The CDR3: CSVGQGRDEQYF. The CDR3 bases are TGCAGCGTTGGCCAGGGTAGGGACGAGCAGTACTTC. This chain connects TRBV29-1 to TRBJ2-7, with D maybe TRBD1 (5 bases). V gave up 4 bases and J gave up 5 bases, with 12 bases separating them. Germline CDR1 is SQVTM and CDR2 is ANQGSEA. This CDR3 is built from 12 residues.

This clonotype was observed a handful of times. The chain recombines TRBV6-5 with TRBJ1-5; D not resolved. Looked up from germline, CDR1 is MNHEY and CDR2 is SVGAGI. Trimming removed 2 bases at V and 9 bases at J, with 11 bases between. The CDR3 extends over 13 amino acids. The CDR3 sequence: CASSYGFASPQHF. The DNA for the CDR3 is TGTGCCAGCAGTTACGGCTTCGCGTCGCCCCAGCATTTT.

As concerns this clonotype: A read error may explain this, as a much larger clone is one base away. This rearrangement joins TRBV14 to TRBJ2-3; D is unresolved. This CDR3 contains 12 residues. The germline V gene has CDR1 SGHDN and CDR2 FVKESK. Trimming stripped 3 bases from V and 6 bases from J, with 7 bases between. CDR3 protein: CASSQGWDTQYF. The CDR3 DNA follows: TGTGCCAGCAGCCAGGGATGGGATACGCAGTATTTT.

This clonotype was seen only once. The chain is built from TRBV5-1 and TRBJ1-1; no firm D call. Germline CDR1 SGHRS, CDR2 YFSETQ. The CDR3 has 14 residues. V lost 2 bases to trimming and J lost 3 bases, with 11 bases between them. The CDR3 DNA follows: TGCGCCAGCAGCTTCTCCTTTGAGGACACTGAAGCTTTCTTT. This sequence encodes CASSFSFEDTEAFF.

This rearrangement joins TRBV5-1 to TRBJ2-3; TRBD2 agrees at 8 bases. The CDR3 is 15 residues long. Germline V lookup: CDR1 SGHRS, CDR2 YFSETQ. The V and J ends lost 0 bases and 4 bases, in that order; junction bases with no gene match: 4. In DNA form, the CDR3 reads TGCGCCAGCAGCTTGGTAACGGGAGGGCCAGATACGCAGTATTTT. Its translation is CASSLVTGGPDTQYF. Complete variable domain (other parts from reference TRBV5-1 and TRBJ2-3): KAGVTQTPRYLIKTRGQQVTLSCSPISGHRSVSWYQQTPGQGLQFLFEYFSETQRNKGNFPGRFSGRQFSNSRSEMNVSTLELGDSALYLCASSLVTGGPDTQYFGPGTRLTVL.

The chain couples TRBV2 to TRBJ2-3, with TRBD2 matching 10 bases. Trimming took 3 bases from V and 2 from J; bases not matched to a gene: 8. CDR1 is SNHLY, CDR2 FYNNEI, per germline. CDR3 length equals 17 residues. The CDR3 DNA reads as TGTGCCAGCAGTGATATTGCTAGCGGGAGTCCCACAGATACGCAGTATTTT. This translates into CASSDIASGSPTDTQYF.

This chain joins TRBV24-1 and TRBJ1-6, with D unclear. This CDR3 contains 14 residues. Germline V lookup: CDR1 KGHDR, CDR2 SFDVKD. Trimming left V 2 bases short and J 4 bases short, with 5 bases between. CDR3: CATSDSTYNSPLHF. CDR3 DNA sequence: TGTGCCACCAGTGATTCGACATATAATTCACCCCTCCACTTT.

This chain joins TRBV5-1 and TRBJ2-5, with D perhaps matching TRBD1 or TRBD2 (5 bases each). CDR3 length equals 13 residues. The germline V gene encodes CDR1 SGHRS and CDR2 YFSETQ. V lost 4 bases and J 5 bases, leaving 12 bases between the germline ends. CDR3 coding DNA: TGCGCCAGCAGCACGGGGACCGGGGAGACCCAGTACTTC. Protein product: CASSTGTGETQYF.

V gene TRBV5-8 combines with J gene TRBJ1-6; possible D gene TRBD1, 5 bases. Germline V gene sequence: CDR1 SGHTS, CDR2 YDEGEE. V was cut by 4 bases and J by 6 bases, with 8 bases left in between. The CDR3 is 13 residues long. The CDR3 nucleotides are TGTGCCAGCAGCGGTAGGGGTAATTCACCCCTCCACTTT. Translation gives CASSGRGNSPLHF.

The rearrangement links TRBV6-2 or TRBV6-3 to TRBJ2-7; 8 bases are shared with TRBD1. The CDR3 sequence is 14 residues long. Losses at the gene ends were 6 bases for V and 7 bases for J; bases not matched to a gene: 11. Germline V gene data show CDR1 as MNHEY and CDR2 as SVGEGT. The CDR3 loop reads CASRQPPDRGEQYF. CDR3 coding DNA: TGTGCCAGCAGACAACCTCCCGACAGGGGAGAGCAGTACTTC.

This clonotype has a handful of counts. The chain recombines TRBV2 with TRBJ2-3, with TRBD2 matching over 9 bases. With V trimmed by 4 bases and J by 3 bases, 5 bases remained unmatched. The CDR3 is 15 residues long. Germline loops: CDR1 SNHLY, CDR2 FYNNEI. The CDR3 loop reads CASSVEAGGTDTQYF. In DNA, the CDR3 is TGTGCCAGCAGTGTTGAAGCGGGGGGAACAGATACGCAGTATTTT.

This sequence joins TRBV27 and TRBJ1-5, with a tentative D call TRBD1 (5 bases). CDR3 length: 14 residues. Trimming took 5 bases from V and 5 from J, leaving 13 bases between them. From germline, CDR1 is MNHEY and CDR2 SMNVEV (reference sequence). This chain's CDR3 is CASSLSGMHQPQHF. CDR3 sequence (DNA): TGTGCCAGCAGTCTCTCAGGGATGCATCAGCCCCAGCATTTT.

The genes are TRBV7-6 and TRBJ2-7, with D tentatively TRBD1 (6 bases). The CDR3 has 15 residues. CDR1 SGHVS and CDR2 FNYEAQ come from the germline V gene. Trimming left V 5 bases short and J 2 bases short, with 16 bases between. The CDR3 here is CASSATGTPTYEQYF. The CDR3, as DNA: TGTGCCAGCAGCGCAACCGGGACACCTACCTACGAGCAGTACTTC.

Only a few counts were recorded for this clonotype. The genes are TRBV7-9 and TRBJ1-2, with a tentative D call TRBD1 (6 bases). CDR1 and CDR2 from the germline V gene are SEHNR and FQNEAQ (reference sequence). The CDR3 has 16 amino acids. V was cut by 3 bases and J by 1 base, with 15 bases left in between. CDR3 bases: TGTGCCAGCAGCTTTTCGACAGGACCCAATAACTATGGCTACACCTTC. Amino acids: CASSFSTGPNNYGYTF.